This TCR beta chain was found in a study of T cell responses to AZD1222 COVID-19 vaccine. This CDR3 has 13 residues. Per the germline V gene, CDR1 is SGHKS and CDR2 is YYEKEE (reference sequence). The V gene lost 1 base and the J gene lost 1 base, with 5 bases spanning the gap. Here immunoSEQ multiplex PCR was the method, and the copy in TCRdb shows in-frame clones only, minus some. Among approximately 170,000 clones listed, roughly 93% were seen once. About this clone: Its antigen is unidentified.

Notes on the study in general: White British donors predominated, females outnumbered males, and clonal diversity was possibly underestimated.

The sequencing used peripheral blood, collected on day 0 of AZD1222 vaccination. The J gene is TRBJ1-1, the V gene TRBV5-5; D unresolved. The origin of this receptor is an adult in good health. CDR3 in amino acids: CASSLRGNTEAFF. The CDR3 nucleotides are TGTGCCAGCAGCTTGCGCGGGAACACTGAAGCTTTCTTT. Looking up the rest from reference TRBV5-5 and TRBJ1-1 gives the full variable domain: DAGVTQSPTHLIKTRGQQVTLRCSPISGHKSVSWYQQVLGQGPQFIFQYYEKEERGRGNFPDRFSARQFPNYSSELNVNALLLGDSALYLCASSLRGNTEAFFGQGTRLTVV.